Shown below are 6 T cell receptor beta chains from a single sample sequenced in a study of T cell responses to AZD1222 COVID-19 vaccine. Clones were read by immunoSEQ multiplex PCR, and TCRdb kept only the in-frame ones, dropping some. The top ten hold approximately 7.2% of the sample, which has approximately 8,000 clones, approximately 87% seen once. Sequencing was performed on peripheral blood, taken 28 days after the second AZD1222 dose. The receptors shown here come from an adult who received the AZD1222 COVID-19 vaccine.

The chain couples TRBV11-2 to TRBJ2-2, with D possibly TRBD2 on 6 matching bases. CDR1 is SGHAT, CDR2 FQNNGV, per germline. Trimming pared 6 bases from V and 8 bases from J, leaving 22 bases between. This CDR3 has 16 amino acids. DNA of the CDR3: TGTGCCAGCAGGGAATCTGGCGGGACGGTCCGAGGGGAGCTGTTTTTT. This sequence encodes CASRESGGTVRGELFF.

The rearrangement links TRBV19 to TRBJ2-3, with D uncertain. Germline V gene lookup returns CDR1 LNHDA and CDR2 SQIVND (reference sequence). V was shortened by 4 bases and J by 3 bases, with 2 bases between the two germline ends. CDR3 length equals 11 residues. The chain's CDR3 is CASSKTDTQYF. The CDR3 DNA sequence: TGTGCCAGTAGTAAGACAGATACGCAGTATTTT.

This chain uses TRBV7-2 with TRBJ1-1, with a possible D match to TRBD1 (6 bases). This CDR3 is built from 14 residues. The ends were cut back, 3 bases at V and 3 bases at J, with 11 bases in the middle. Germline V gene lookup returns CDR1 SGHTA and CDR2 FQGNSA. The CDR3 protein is CASSLGGRHTEAFF. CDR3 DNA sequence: TGTGCCAGCAGCTTGGGGGGGCGTCACACTGAAGCTTTCTTT.

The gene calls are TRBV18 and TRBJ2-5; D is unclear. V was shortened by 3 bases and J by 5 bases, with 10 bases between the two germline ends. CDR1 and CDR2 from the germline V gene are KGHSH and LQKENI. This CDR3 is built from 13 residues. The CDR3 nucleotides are TGTGCCAGCTCACCGCCCTCAGCCGAGACCCAGTACTTC. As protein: CASSPPSAETQYF.

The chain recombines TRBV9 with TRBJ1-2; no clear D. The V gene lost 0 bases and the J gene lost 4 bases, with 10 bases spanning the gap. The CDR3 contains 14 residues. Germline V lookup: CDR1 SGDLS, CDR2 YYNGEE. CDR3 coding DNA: TGTGCCAGCAGCGTAGGGGTCAGCCCCTATGGCTACACCTTC. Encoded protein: CASSVGVSPYGYTF.

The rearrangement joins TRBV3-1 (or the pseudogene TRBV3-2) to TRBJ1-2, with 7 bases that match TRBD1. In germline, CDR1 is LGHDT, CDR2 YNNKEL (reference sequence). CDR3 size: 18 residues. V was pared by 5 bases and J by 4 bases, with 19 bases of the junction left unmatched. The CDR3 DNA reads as TGTGCCAGCAGCTCTACAAAAGGGGGCCGGGACAGTCTCTATGGCTACACCTTC. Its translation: CASSSTKGGRDSLYGYTF.